Listed below are T cell receptor beta chains from one sample, sequenced in a study of read filtering for tumor transcriptome and immune sequencing. One entry per CDR3 protein, called by TCRdb with MiXCR from the reads. The data show under 60,000 distinct CDR3 sequences, about 19% seen once. Specimen: a population of CD138-negative cells sorted from bone marrow. Every receptor here comes from a donor aged 40 or over with multiple myeloma. Each CDR3 is given with its conserved first and last residue. A D gene is named only where the DNA matches it firmly. Some rows mark clone size as missing; the rest say once, few, many or name a class of expanded clone.

v_call	j_call	clone_size	d_call	cdr3_aa	cdr3_nt
TRBV7-3	TRBJ2-3	many	TRBD1	CASSSTGAPTTDTQYF	TGTGCCAGCAGCTCGACAGGGGCCCCGACAACGGATACGCAGTATTTT
TRBV12-3/TRBV12-4	TRBJ1-2	once	.	CATAPGKDYGCTF	.
TRBV5-1	TRBJ2-7	many	TRBD2	CASSWDSVRGAGATSSYEQYF	TGCGCCAGCAGCTGGGACTCGGTTCGTGGCGCGGGAGCTACCTCCTCCTACGAGCAGTACTTC
TRBV7-2	TRBJ1-5	.	TRBD1	CASTATGVRNQPQHF	TGTGCCAGCACCGCGACAGGGGTTAGAAATCAGCCCCAGCATTTT
TRBV20-1	TRBJ2-1	.	TRBD2	CSARGLAGVGNEQFF	TGCAGTGCTAGGGGACTAGCGGGAGTTGGTAATGAGCAGTTCTTC
TRBV20-1	TRBJ2-7	many	.	CSASISASLSEQYF	TGCAGTGCTAGTATATCCGCTAGCCTATCCGAGCAGTACTTC
TRBV10-2	TRBJ2-3	few	.	CASSHQGSADTQYF	TGCGCCAGCAGTCACCAGGGATCCGCAGATACGCAGTATTTT
TRBV7-8	TRBJ1-2	few	.	CASSLFGQGGTNGYTF	TGTGCCAGCAGCTTATTTGGGCAGGGAGGGACGAATGGCTACACCTTC
TRBV4-3	TRBJ2-1	.	.	CARCQDISDNNAQFF	TGCGCCAGATGCCAAGACATCAGTGACAACAATGCGCAGTTCTTC
TRBV20-1	TRBJ2-7	many	TRBD1	CSARSDRDPYEQYF	TGCAGTGCTAGATCGGACAGGGACCCCTACGAGCAGTACTTC
TRBV6-6	TRBJ2-7	many	.	CARASGSLYF	TGTGCCAGAGCCTCAGGGTCACTGTACTTC
TRBV27	TRBJ2-7	.	.	CASSSPRGSASEQYF	TGTGCCAGCAGTTCGCCTAGGGGCAGCGCTTCCGAGCAGTACTTC
TRBV10-2	TRBJ2-5	many	.	CASSEPGQTQETQYF	TGCGCCAGCAGTGAGCCTGGACAAACCCAAGAGACCCAGTACTTC
TRBV5-5	TRBJ2-1	few	TRBD2	CASIPAGLAGPEQFF	TGTGCCAGCATCCCGGCCGGACTAGCGGGTCCTGAGCAGTTCTTC
TRBV24-1	TRBJ2-1	many	TRBD2	CATSDNGGRAWDEQFF	TGTGCCACCAGTGATAATGGCGGGAGGGCCTGGGATGAGCAGTTCTTC
TRBV29-1	TRBJ1-1	.	.	CSIEGLRVTEAFF	TGCAGCATTGAAGGTCTTAGGGTGACTGAAGCTTTCTTT
TRBV7-9	TRBJ2-7	few	.	CASSSNGRGYEQYF	TGTGCCAGCAGCTCCAACGGACGCGGCTACGAGCAGTACTTC
TRBV15	TRBJ1-5	many	TRBD1	CATRAEGDRDNQPQHF	TGTGCCACCAGAGCCGAGGGGGACAGGGACAATCAGCCCCAGCATTTT
TRBV20-1	TRBJ2-5	.	TRBD1	CSADSGTGQETQYF	TGCAGTGCTGACTCCGGGACAGGGCAAGAGACCCAGTACTTC
TRBV6-2/TRBV6-3	TRBJ2-5	many	.	CASSYGGHQETQYF	TGTGCCAGCAGTTACGGGGGCCACCAAGAGACCCAGTACTTC
TRBV3-1	TRBJ2-1	many	TRBD2	CASSPSGRLYNEQFF	TGTGCCAGCAGCCCAAGCGGGAGGCTCTACAATGAGCAGTTCTTC